Each of the 32 T cell receptor beta chains below was sequenced from the same sample in a study of blood T cell repertoires in COVID-19. Some clones are missing from TCRdb's copy, which holds only in-frame ones; the method was immunoSEQ multiplex PCR. There are 300,000 to 350,000 clones in the sample; about 87% occur only once, and roughly 8.9% lies in the top ten. The sample was peripheral blood. The receptors shown here come from a man aged 25-45 years with COVID-19, enrolled during active disease.

This chain uses TRBV19 with TRBJ2-7, with TRBD2 matching 8 bases. V lost 10 bases and J lost 0; bases outside the gene matches: 5. Germline assignment: CDR1 LNHDA and CDR2 SQIVND (reference sequence). The CDR3 has 13 amino acids. CDR3 amino acids: CATESGSSYEQYF. Written as DNA, the CDR3 is TGTGCCACCGAGAGCGGGAGCTCCTACGAGCAGTACTTC.

This clone was counted once. This chain connects TRBV4-3 to TRBJ2-1; 9 nucleotides line up with TRBD2. Germline V gene sequence: CDR1 LGHNA, CDR2 YSLEER. With 5 bases clipped from V and 4 bases from J, the junction kept 9 bases outside the gene matches. CDR3 length equals 16 residues. The CDR3 DNA follows: TGCGCCAGCAGCGGGACTAGCCGAACCTTGTACAATGAGCAGTTCTTC. Amino acids: CASSGTSRTLYNEQFF.

The chain links TRBV10-3 to TRBJ2-1; TRBD2 aligns across 8 bases. The J segment lost 6 bases and the V segment lost 8 bases, leaving 6 bases of the junction unmatched. The germline gives CDR1 ENHRY, CDR2 SYGVKD. This CDR3 has 13 residues. The chain's CDR3 is CAIGGSGSNEQFF. CDR3 nucleotide sequence: TGTGCCATCGGGGGGAGCGGGAGCAATGAGCAGTTCTTC.

Points on this clone: Other DNA sequences in this sample translate to the same CDR3. The chain uses TRBV18 and TRBJ1-5, with D unresolved. The CDR3 is 13 residues long. Trimming left V 3 bases short and J 4 bases short, with 7 bases between. Germline values: CDR1 KGHSH, CDR2 LQKENI. The CDR3 DNA follows: TGTGCCAGCTCACCGGGAGAAAATCAGCCCCAGCATTTT. As protein: CASSPGENQPQHF.

The chain links TRBV20-1 to TRBJ1-6; D unresolved. Germline CDR1 and CDR2: DFQATT and SNEGSKA (reference sequence). This CDR3 has 17 residues. Between the trimmed V and J ends, which lost 3 bases and 0 bases, there was a span of 15 bases. In DNA, the CDR3 is TGCAGTGCTAGTTCAAGCCTCTATAGCTCCTATAATTCACCCCTCCACTTT. Amino acids: CSASSSLYSSYNSPLHF.

Only one count was recorded for this clone. This chain joins TRBV6-5 and TRBJ2-5, with a possible D match to TRBD2 (5 bases). Germline CDR1 MNHEY, CDR2 SVGAGI. V was pared by 5 bases and J by 5 bases, with 15 bases between. This CDR3 has 14 amino acids. This CDR3 reads CASSLRAAGETQYF. CDR3 bases: TGTGCCAGCAGTCTCCGGGCCGCGGGCGAGACCCAGTACTTC.

This clone was seen only a few times. The chain links TRBV6-2 or TRBV6-3 to TRBJ2-7, with TRBD1 matching over 8 bases. The V gene's germline CDR1 is MNHEY and CDR2 SVGEGT. This CDR3 region has 16 residues. V lost 0 bases and J lost 3; bases outside the gene matches: 7. In DNA, the CDR3 is TGTGCCAGCAGTTACTCGTTGGGACAGGCCCACTACGAGCAGTACTTC. Amino acid sequence: CASSYSLGQAHYEQYF.

This clone has just a few counts. The chain links TRBV20-1 to TRBJ1-2, with a weak D call TRBD1 (5 bases). The CDR3 has 16 amino acids. Trimming shortened V by 3 bases and J by 0 bases, and 17 bases separated the two germline ends. Germline V CDR1 and CDR2: DFQATT, SNEGSKA (reference sequence). The DNA of the CDR3 is TGCAGTGCTAGTGTGCTGAGGGACTCGCCTAACTATGGCTACACCTTC. Protein product: CSASVLRDSPNYGYTF.

The rearrangement joins TRBV4-3 to TRBJ2-7; unclear D gene. The ends were cut back, 4 bases at V and 3 bases at J, with 16 bases in the middle. The CDR3 is made up of 15 amino acids. The germline gives CDR1 LGHNA, CDR2 YSLEER. The CDR3 loop is CASSRSGQAGYEQYF. Here the CDR3 DNA reads TGCGCCAGCAGCCGCTCCGGCCAAGCAGGCTACGAGCAGTACTTC.

This clone was seen just once. The chain carries TRBV25-1 and TRBJ2-2; 7 positions agree with TRBD1. Looked up from germline, CDR1 is MGHDK and CDR2 is SYGVNS. The CDR3 length is 13 residues. With 5 bases clipped from V and 10 bases from J, the junction kept 7 bases outside the gene matches. The CDR3 is CASSPQGYEELFF. The CDR3 nucleotides are TGTGCCAGCAGTCCACAGGGGTATGAGGAGCTGTTTTTT. The whole variable domain, filled in from reference TRBV25-1 and TRBJ2-2, reads EADIYQTPRYLVIGTGKKITLECSQTMGHDKMYWYQQDPGMELHLIHYSYGVNSTEKGDLSSESTVSRIRTEHFPLTLESARPSHTSQYLCASSPQGYEELFFGEGSRLTVL.

A word on this clone: Other DNA sequences in the same sample also yield this CDR3. The chain joins TRBV18 to TRBJ2-5; the match to TRBD1 covers 8 bases. V shed 3 bases, J shed 4 bases, and the junction held 4 bases outside the gene matches. The CDR3 totals 14 residues. Germline V gives CDR1 KGHSH, CDR2 LQKENI. In nucleotides, the CDR3 is TGTGCCAGCTCACCCGGACAGGGAAGAGAGACCCAGTACTTC. Residues: CASSPGQGRETQYF.

The chain joins TRBV5-6 to TRBJ2-7; 8 nucleotides align to TRBD2. CDR3 length: 17 residues. CDR1 and CDR2 (germline): SGHDT, YYEEEE. The J segment lost 3 bases and the V segment lost 1 base, leaving 12 bases of the junction unmatched. The CDR3 DNA reads as TGTGCCAGCAGCTTGAGTATCGCGGGAGGACGTCTCTACGAGCAGTACTTC. Translated: CASSLSIAGGRLYEQYF.

The V gene is TRBV28, the J gene TRBJ1-1, with D tentatively TRBD1 (6 bases). The germline V gene encodes CDR1 MDHEN and CDR2 SYDVKM. The CDR3 is 15 residues long. Trimming removed 7 bases from V and 3 bases from J, with 18 bases in between. The CDR3 is CASNHGGAGDTEAFF. The CDR3 region has the DNA TGTGCCAGCAATCACGGGGGCGCGGGGGACACTGAAGCTTTCTTT. Variable domain in full (rest from reference TRBV28 and TRBJ1-1): DVKVTQSSRYLVKRTGEKVFLECVQDMDHENMFWYRQDPGLGLRLIYFSYDVKMKEKGDIPEGYSVSREKKERFSLILESASTNQTSMYLCASNHGGAGDTEAFFGQGTRLTVV.

V usage is TRBV3-1 (or the pseudogene TRBV3-2) and J usage is TRBJ2-5, with TRBD2 matching over 7 bases. The germline V gene has CDR1 LGHDT and CDR2 YNNKEL (reference sequence). Losses at the gene ends were 0 bases for V and 1 base for J; bases not matched to a gene: 14. The CDR3 contains 19 residues. In nucleotides, the CDR3 is TGTGCCAGCAGCCAAGATAGGAAGGGGCTAGCGGAAATCCAAGAGACCCAGTACTTC. Residues: CASSQDRKGLAEIQETQYF.

This clone showed up just once. This chain joins TRBV6-5 and TRBJ1-1; D uncertain. CDR3 length: 14 amino acids. Germline V gene sequence: CDR1 MNHEY, CDR2 SVGAGI. Between the trimmed V and J ends, which lost 2 bases and 5 bases, there was a span of 12 bases. CDR3 in DNA: TGTGCCAGCAGTTACGGCGCCCGGGGAACTGAAGCTTTCTTT. This codes for CASSYGARGTEAFF.

The chain has TRBV6-5 and TRBJ1-2; TRBD1 aligns across 7 bases. The CDR3 has 15 amino acids. Per the germline V gene, CDR1 is MNHEY and CDR2 is SVGAGI. Germline trimming cut 5 bases from V and 4 bases from J; bases unmatched to any gene: 10. The CDR3 nucleotides are TGTGCCAGCAGTCCAAACGACAGGGCCTTCTATGGCTACACCTTC. It specifies CASSPNDRAFYGYTF.

The J gene is TRBJ1-1, the V gene TRBV19, with D tentatively TRBD1 (5 bases). Between the trimmed V and J ends, which lost 2 bases and 8 bases, there was a span of 12 bases. Germline V CDR1 and CDR2: LNHDA, SQIVND (reference sequence). CDR3 length: 13 residues. The CDR3 region is CASSIWGGPEAFF. The CDR3 DNA reads as TGTGCCAGTAGTATATGGGGGGGACCAGAAGCTTTCTTT. The full variable domain, in which reference TRBV19 and TRBJ1-1 provide the parts outside the CDR3, is DGGITQSPKYLFRKEGQNVTLSCEQNLNHDAMYWYRQDPGQGLRLIYYSQIVNDFQKGDIAEGYSVSREKKESFPLTVTSAQKNPTAFYLCASSIWGGPEAFFGQGTRLTVV.

The chain couples TRBV7-3 to TRBJ1-3; a weak D match, TRBD1 (5 bases). This CDR3 is 14 amino acids long. CDR1 SGHTA and CDR2 FQGTGA come from the germline V gene. Trimming took off 1 base at V and 8 bases at J, with 12 bases between the two ends. CDR3 bases: TGTGCCAGCAGCTTAATGCCAGGGCCGGACACCATATATTTT. It is translated as CASSLMPGPDTIYF. Complete variable domain (other parts from reference TRBV7-3 and TRBJ1-3): GAGVSQTPSNKVTEKGKYVELRCDPISGHTALYWYRQSLGQGPEFLIYFQGTGAADDSGLPNDRFFAVRPEGSVSTLKIQRTERGDSAVYLCASSLMPGPDTIYFGEGSWLTVV.

The J gene is TRBJ2-3, the V gene TRBV25-1; D not certain. The CDR3 runs 12 residues. Germline-derived CDR1 and CDR2 are MGHDK and SYGVNS. Trimming took 2 bases from V and 5 from J, leaving 5 bases between them. CDR3 region: CASSEPGDTQYF. The CDR3 DNA sequence: TGTGCCAGCAGTGAACCCGGAGATACGCAGTATTTT.

V and J are TRBV25-1 and TRBJ1-4; D unclear. Germline loops: CDR1 MGHDK, CDR2 SYGVNS. This CDR3 spans 12 amino acids. Deletions cut 4 bases from V and 11 bases from J, with 11 bases between. CDR3: CASSGDRLKLFF. In DNA, the CDR3 is TGTGCCAGCAGTGGCGATAGACTGAAACTGTTTTTT.

The rearrangement joins TRBV7-8 to TRBJ2-7, with no clear D. The V gene lost 1 base and the J gene lost 0 bases, with 13 bases spanning the gap. Germline V gene sequence: CDR1 SGHVS, CDR2 FQNEAQ. The CDR3 is made up of 16 amino acids. CDR3 in DNA: TGTGCCAGCAGCTTAGAATTCAGGCCCGTCTCCTACGAGCAGTACTTC. Translation gives CASSLEFRPVSYEQYF.

This chain joins TRBV4-1 and TRBJ2-3, with 9 bases aligning to TRBD2. The CDR3 contains 20 residues. V shed 1 base, J shed 2 bases, and the junction held 16 bases outside the gene matches. Per germline, CDR1 MGHRA and CDR2 YSYEKL. CDR3 region: CASSQVIPGGGGRATDTQYF. CDR3 coding DNA: TGCGCCAGCAGCCAAGTCATTCCGGGAGGCGGCGGGAGGGCCACAGATACGCAGTATTTT.

This chain links TRBV7-3 with TRBJ2-1; 7 positions match TRBD2. The CDR3 length is 14 residues. The germline CDR1 and CDR2 sequences are SGHTA and FQGTGA. The ends lost 2 bases at V and 7 bases at J; junction bases unmatched: 5. CDR3 nucleotide sequence: TGTGCCAGCAGCTTATCAGCGGGGACTAATGAGCAGTTCTTC. Amino acid sequence: CASSLSAGTNEQFF.

This chain uses TRBV24-1 with TRBJ1-6; 7 nucleotides align to TRBD1. Germline values: CDR1 KGHDR, CDR2 SFDVKD. The CDR3 contains 14 residues. The ends lost 7 bases at V and 6 bases at J; junction bases unmatched: 5. CDR3 bases: TGTGCCACCAGCCCGGGACAGCCTAATTCACCCCTCCACTTT. It codes for CATSPGQPNSPLHF.

The J gene is TRBJ2-1, the V gene TRBV2, with D unresolved. Germline V gene data show CDR1 as SNHLY and CDR2 as FYNNEI. V shed 8 bases and J shed 4 bases, with 6 bases lying between them. The CDR3 has 11 residues. The CDR3 here is CASRLYNEQFF. The CDR3 bases are TGTGCCAGCCGCCTATACAATGAGCAGTTCTTC.

The chain uses TRBV5-1 and TRBJ1-2; no clear D. The CDR3 consists of 14 residues. Germline V CDR1 and CDR2: SGHRS, YFSETQ. Trimming took off 4 bases at V and 4 bases at J, with 14 bases between the two ends. CDR3 bases: TGCGCCAGCAGCGGGTGGACGGGGTCCTATGGCTACACCTTC. Protein sequence: CASSGWTGSYGYTF. Together with reference TRBV5-1 and TRBJ1-2, the CDR3 gives the full variable domain: KAGVTQTPRYLIKTRGQQVTLSCSPISGHRSVSWYQQTPGQGLQFLFEYFSETQRNKGNFPGRFSGRQFSNSRSEMNVSTLELGDSALYLCASSGWTGSYGYTFGSGTRLTVV.

V is TRBV14 and J is TRBJ2-5; 9 nucleotides align to TRBD1. Looked up from germline, CDR1 is SGHDN and CDR2 is FVKESK. V was clipped by 3 bases and J by 5 bases; unmatched bases: 13. The CDR3 length is 17 residues. CDR3 sequence (DNA): TGTGCCAGCAGCCATCCCCCCGGTACAGGGGGCCGGGAGACCCAGTACTTC. This gives the protein CASSHPPGTGGRETQYF.

The chain employs TRBV30 and TRBJ1-6; 7 bases match TRBD1. This CDR3 is 16 amino acids long. Germline lookup yields CDR1 GTSNPN and CDR2 SVGIG (reference sequence). Germline trimming cut 0 bases from V and 0 bases from J; bases unmatched to any gene: 2. The CDR3 sequence is CAWSVQGSSYNSPLHF. CDR3 DNA: TGTGCCTGGAGTGTACAGGGGAGCTCCTATAATTCACCCCTCCACTTT.

The chain has TRBV7-9 and TRBJ2-1, with TRBD1 identical over 7 bases. After removal of 5 bases from V and 1 base from J, the junction contained 11 bases not matched to a gene. The CDR3 totals 17 residues. CDR1 and CDR2 from the germline V gene are SEHNR and FQNEAQ (reference sequence). CDR3 nucleotides: TGTGCCAGCAGCCCAAGCCGACAGGGACCATCCTACAATGAGCAGTTCTTC. It translates to CASSPSRQGPSYNEQFF.

The CDR3 sequence is CASSTGTGGLPYGYTF. CDR3 bases: TGTGCCAGCAGCACCGGGACAGGGGGTCTTCCTTATGGCTACACCTTC. This chain connects TRBV11-1 to TRBJ1-2; 11 bases are shared with TRBD1. There are 16 residues in the CDR3. Germline-derived CDR1 and CDR2 are SGHAT and FQDESV (reference sequence). V trimming: 5 bases; J trimming: 5 bases; junction bases outside the gene matches: 10.

V and J are TRBV2 and TRBJ1-4; TRBD1 agrees at 7 bases. Germline CDR1 is SNHLY and CDR2 is FYNNEI. CDR3 size: 16 residues. V lost 7 bases and J lost 4; bases outside the gene matches: 12. The CDR3, as DNA: TGTGCCAGCACCCGAGTGCGGGACAGTTTTAATGAAAAACTGTTTTTT. Its translation: CASTRVRDSFNEKLFF.

The chain carries TRBV6-5 and TRBJ2-7; no firm D call. Trimming cost V 2 bases and J 6 bases, with 14 bases left between them. Per the germline V gene, CDR1 is MNHEY and CDR2 is SVGAGI. The CDR3 runs 14 residues. CDR3: CASSYRTQRGEQYF. The CDR3 DNA reads as TGTGCCAGCAGTTACCGCACCCAGCGCGGCGAGCAGTACTTC.